This T cell receptor beta chain was sequenced in a study of CD8+CD57+ T cells in acquired aplastic anemia. Across the whole study: Average DNA yield from sorted CD4+ and CD8+ cells was around 3 ug. An average of approximately 11 million reads for CD4+ cells was obtained from healthy donors.

This clonotype was found many times. The antigen is undetermined. The TCR beta profiling, which covered VDJ combination and CDR3 sequence, was carried out using genomic DNA as the template. TCRdb used MiXCR to reprocess the reads, holding one entry per CDR3 protein. Of roughly 86,000 distinct CDR3 sequences listed, under 50% are singletons. Study-wide results and caveats: Approximately 28 CD8+ CDR3 sequences were shared between patients and controls. No significant patient-versus-control difference appeared in CD8+ Simpson's diversity.

This receptor was taken from a human donor in good health, serving as a control. Specimen: sorted CD4+, CD8+, or CD8+CD57+ T cells (not recorded which) from PBMCs.

Here the CDR3 DNA reads TGTGCCAGCAGCTTATCGCTCGGGACTAGCTTCTACGAGCAGTACTTC. Protein sequence: CASSLSLGTSFYEQYF. The V gene is TRBV13, the J gene TRBJ2-7; TRBD2 aligns across 9 bases. The ends lost 2 bases at V and 3 bases at J; junction bases unmatched: 8. The CDR3 contains 16 residues. The germline gives CDR1 PRHDT, CDR2 FYEKMQ (reference sequence).